The 18 T cell receptor beta chains below come from one sample, sequenced in a study of blood T cells in healthy people across ages. Then a second PCR, running roughly 7 to 11 cycles, was carried out with a sample-barcoded 5' primer and a J-beta primer mix. TCRdb reanalysed the 5' RACE reads using MiXCR and keeps one entry per CDR3 protein. The sample holds roughly 680,000 distinct CDR3 sequences, 52% seen once. Sequenced input: blood. The receptors were sampled from a woman older than 75 in good health.

This chain links TRBV7-2 with TRBJ2-7; D could derive from TRBD1 or TRBD2 (6 bases each). The germline CDR1 and CDR2 sequences are SGHTA and FQGNSA. Trimming took 1 base from V and 7 from J, leaving 14 bases between them. This CDR3 spans 14 amino acids. The CDR3 protein is CASSLVGGPGEQYF. CDR3 bases: TGTGCCAGCAGCTTAGTAGGGGGGCCCGGTGAGCAGTACTTC.

The chain has TRBV11-2 and TRBJ2-3; D possibly corresponds to TRBD1 (7 bases). V lost 6 bases to trimming and J lost 3 bases, with 22 bases between them. There are 17 residues in the CDR3. CDR1 is SGHAT, CDR2 FQNNGV, per germline. The CDR3 DNA reads TGTGCCAGCAGTCCTTGGCGGGATACACAGGGGACAGATACGCAGTATTTT. Translated, it gives CASSPWRDTQGTDTQYF.

Remarks on this clonotype: The junction departs from germline at one end; a sequencing error may be responsible. The J gene is TRBJ1-1, the V gene TRBV5-1, with TRBD1 matching over 10 bases. Per the germline V gene, CDR1 is SGHRS and CDR2 is YFSETQ. This CDR3 has 15 residues. The CDR3 coding sequence is TGCGCCAGCAGCTGGGAGGACAGGGGGAACGCTGAAGCTTTCTTT. Translated: CASSWEDRGNAEAFF.

The V and J genes are TRBV6-6 and TRBJ1-6, with D perhaps matching TRBD1 (6 bases). This CDR3 is built from 15 residues. V lost 4 bases and J lost 4, with 11 bases in between. Per germline, CDR1 MNHNY and CDR2 SVGAGI (reference sequence). In DNA, the CDR3 is TGTGCCAGCAGTTCGCGGGACACATATAATTCACCCCTCCACTTT. Its protein product is CASSSRDTYNSPLHF.

The chain has TRBV20-1 and TRBJ2-7; 8 nucleotides agree with TRBD1. Germline-derived CDR1 and CDR2 are DFQATT and SNEGSKA (reference sequence). CDR3 length equals 15 residues. The V gene end was trimmed by 6 bases and the J gene end by 3 bases; junction bases not matched to a gene: 13. The CDR3 protein is CSAQNPGQAYYEQYF. The CDR3 nucleotides read TGCAGTGCCCAAAACCCGGGACAGGCCTACTACGAGCAGTACTTC.

This clonotype was detected ten times or more. V gene TRBV20-1 combines with J gene TRBJ2-3; D call uncertain. Trimming shortened V by 3 bases and J by 0 bases, and 4 bases separated the two germline ends. CDR3 size: 12 residues. Per the germline V gene, CDR1 is DFQATT and CDR2 is SNEGSKA (reference sequence). The CDR3 region has the DNA TGCAGTGCTAGTACTAGCACAGATACGCAGTATTTT. It yields the protein CSASTSTDTQYF.

This clonotype was recorded at least ten times. This rearrangement joins TRBV5-1 to TRBJ2-7, with a possible D match to TRBD1 (5 bases). Germline values: CDR1 SGHRS, CDR2 YFSETQ. The CDR3 spans 12 residues. The V and J ends lost 7 bases and 1 base respectively, with 9 bases between them. In DNA form, the CDR3 reads TGCGCCAGCCAGGGCAGTTCCTACGAGCAGTACTTC. It codes for CASQGSSYEQYF.

This clonotype was seen a few times. The chain has TRBV20-1 and TRBJ2-5; tentative D call: TRBD2 (7 bases). Germline V gene sequence: CDR1 DFQATT, CDR2 SNEGSKA (reference sequence). The V gene lost 7 bases and the J gene lost 3 bases, with 21 bases spanning the gap. The CDR3 sequence is 15 residues long. DNA of the CDR3: TGCAGTGGGGCGCCAGTGGGAGGGGGTAAAGAGACCCAGTACTTC. Translated, it gives CSGAPVGGGKETQYF.

J is TRBJ2-7 and V is TRBV7-8; the D gene could be TRBD1 or TRBD2 (5 bases each). V dropped 7 bases and J dropped 10 bases, with 23 bases sitting between them. This CDR3 region has 14 residues. The germline V gene has CDR1 SGHVS and CDR2 FQNEAQ. The CDR3 loop reads CASNPGAAKNSQYF. In DNA form, the CDR3 reads TGTGCCAGCAACCCCGGGGCAGCCAAAAACAGTCAGTACTTC.

The chain combines TRBV29-1 with TRBJ2-7; D assignment may be TRBD1 or TRBD2 (5 bases each). Germline V gives CDR1 SQVTM, CDR2 ANQGSEA. The CDR3 covers 16 residues. Between the trimmed V and J ends, which lost 7 bases and 1 base, there was a span of 23 bases. In DNA, the CDR3 is TGCAGCGCCGTAAGCGTTAGGGGAGCTCAATCCTACGAGCAGTACTTC. Translation: CSAVSVRGAQSYEQYF.

V gene TRBV11-2 combines with J gene TRBJ2-3, with TRBD2 identical over 8 bases. The CDR3 runs 17 residues. Germline V gene lookup returns CDR1 SGHAT and CDR2 FQNNGV. Losses at the gene ends were 1 base for V and 3 bases for J; bases not matched to a gene: 9. In DNA, the CDR3 is TGTGCCAGCAGCTTAGCGATCAGCGGGAGAAGGACAGATACGCAGTATTTT. Its protein product is CASSLAISGRRTDTQYF. The variable domain in full, with the rest retrieved from reference TRBV11-2 and TRBJ2-3, is EAGVAQSPRYKIIEKRQSVAFWCNPISGHATLYWYQQILGQGPKLLIQFQNNGVVDDSQLPKDRFSAERLKGVDSTLKIQPAKLEDSAVYLCASSLAISGRRTDTQYFGPGTRLTVL.

This clonotype was counted ten times or more. V is TRBV28 and J is TRBJ2-1; 7 bases line up with TRBD1. Germline V gene sequence: CDR1 MDHEN, CDR2 SYDVKM. The CDR3 extends over 13 amino acids. Germline trimming cut 8 bases from V and 5 bases from J; bases unmatched to any gene: 6. This chain's CDR3 is CASATGRHNEQFF. In DNA, the CDR3 is TGTGCCAGCGCGACAGGGAGACACAATGAGCAGTTCTTC.

There are many counts of this clonotype. The V call is TRBV5-1, the J call TRBJ2-3; D uncertain. The V and J ends lost 7 bases and 4 bases respectively, with 13 bases between them. Germline V gene lookup returns CDR1 SGHRS and CDR2 YFSETQ. The CDR3 length is 13 residues. For the CDR3, the DNA is TGCGCCAGCGGGGATACGAACGCAGATACGCAGTATTTT. Protein product: CASGDTNADTQYF.

The rearrangement links TRBV4-1 to TRBJ2-1, with a possible D match to TRBD2 (5 bases). Deletions cut 3 bases from V and 7 bases from J, with 10 bases between. This CDR3 has 13 amino acids. Germline V gene sequence: CDR1 MGHRA, CDR2 YSYEKL. The DNA for the CDR3 is TGCGCCAGCAGCCAGAGGGCCAGGAATGAGCAGTTCTTC. Protein: CASSQRARNEQFF.

The genes are TRBV5-1 and TRBJ2-5, with no clear D. Germline lookup yields CDR1 SGHRS and CDR2 YFSETQ. This CDR3 has 13 residues. V lost 6 bases and J 2 bases, leaving 11 bases between the germline ends. CDR3 bases: TGCGCCAGCAACTATATGGCGCAAGAGACCCAGTACTTC. This gives the protein CASNYMAQETQYF.

Remarks on this clonotype: A much larger clone differs from this one at a single base, so this may be a read error. The chain employs TRBV9 and TRBJ2-1; possible D gene TRBD2, 5 bases. The J call may be faulty, since TRBJ2-7 better matches the DNA end. Germline lookup yields CDR1 SGDLS and CDR2 YYNGEE. The CDR3 loop spans 14 amino acids. In DNA form, the CDR3 reads TGTGCCAGCAGCGTAGCAGGAAGCGGCAATGAGCAGTACTTC. The encoded protein is CASSVAGSGNEQYF.

The chain has TRBV7-7 and TRBJ2-2; 7 positions agree with TRBD2. Germline CDR1 and CDR2: SSHAT and FNYEAQ (reference sequence). V shed 5 bases and J 1 base; nucleotides not matched to a gene: 10. The CDR3 is 17 amino acids. The CDR3 DNA is TGTGCCAGCAGCCCTAGCGGTACACCCCGGAACACCGGGGAGCTGTTTTTT. Protein product: CASSPSGTPRNTGELFF.

The sample holds a few counts of this clonotype. The chain uses TRBV24-1 and TRBJ2-2, with D perhaps assigned TRBD1 or TRBD2 (6 bases each). The germline gives CDR1 KGHDR, CDR2 SFDVKD. V lost 6 bases, J lost 9 bases, and 16 bases lay in between. The CDR3 consists of 14 residues. CDR3 loop: CATSPEGGPRELFF. CDR3 nucleotides: TGTGCCACCAGTCCCGAAGGGGGGCCTAGGGAGCTGTTTTTT.